This T cell receptor (beta chain) derives from a study of control samples from healthy donors and cancer patients. Measured with immunoSEQ multiplex PCR; TCRdb has only the in-frame clones, and not every one. In the table there are 150,000 to 200,000 clones, 91% of which are singletons. J was trimmed by 2 bases and V by 1 base; bases with no gene match: 7. Germline CDR1 is SNHLY and CDR2 is FYNNEI. The CDR3 loop spans 16 amino acids. Sequenced sample: blood. V usage is TRBV2 and J usage is TRBJ2-5; 7 bases align to TRBD1. The clonotype comes from a woman in her twenties or thirties in good health. This CDR3 is CASSEGTGKKQETQYF. The CDR3 DNA is TGTGCCAGCAGTGAAGGGACAGGCAAAAAACAAGAGACCCAGTACTTC.